This T cell receptor beta chain was retrieved from a study of blood T cell repertoires in COVID-19 (TCRdb year 2020). Context from the whole study: The collaborator samples originated in the United States, Italy and Spain and spanned the acute and convalescent phases of COVID-19. The prospective study material was composed of cDNA or gDNA derived from T cells, B-cell-depleted T cells, or PBMCs. A freely available public database, intended as a resource for researchers studying the immune response to SARS-CoV-2, is where the repertoires were released. The samples were drawn from two sources: the first 160 participants of the ongoing ImmuneRACE study, and 1,200 or so subjects contributed by 6 global collaborators. Subjects who had been exposed to COVID-19, were actively infected with it, or had recovered from it provided the deeply sampled blood TCRbeta repertoires that made up the dataset. Sample metadata almost always included a de-identified subject ID, COVID-19 status, age in years and sex. Where HLA class I and class II types were available, the types were taken from metadata supplied by the sample provider, not from assay-based typing. General conclusions and limits of the study: The amount of clinical and demographic metadata varied by source and participant and was provided uncurated.

One collaborating source in Seattle enrolled patients during active infection and followed them longitudinally through the course of disease. Collaborating institutions collected whole blood in K2EDTA tubes following their own protocols. For TCRbeta analysis, collaborator samples were shipped as frozen whole blood, as isolated PBMCs, or as DNA extracted from either sample type. From cysteine to phenylalanine, the CDR3 is 16 amino acids long. The CDR3 DNA has 48 bases and is translated from base 1. At the junction V is shortened by 4 bases and J by 6 bases, with 19 bases in between. The germline V gene (reference sequence) yields LNHNV for CDR1 and YYDKDF for CDR2. Notes on this clone: Its specific antigen is unknown. Base-call qualities are not available, and no considerably larger clone is one nucleotide away.

TCRbeta CDR3 regions were amplified from genomic DNA by means of the immunoSEQ Assay, a bias-controlled multiplex PCR. Concerning the study's data processing: Within the assay, amplification of reference gene primers was used to estimate how many nucleated cells each sample contained. Sequence reads were collapsed and filtered to measure the absolute abundance of every unique TCRbeta CDR3 rearrangement. For each sample, productive Simpson clonality was calculated as the square root of Simpson's diversity index over productive rearrangements. What TCRdb holds here is the immuneACCESS table cut down to in-frame rearrangements. Part of the clones is not present; checked against another copy, under half of the missing clones reflect an unresolved V gene, and the others are unexplained. For V, J and clone size, that table is used; D and trimming come from the DNA. The sample yields fewer than 300,000 clones; over 80% were counted once. The ten largest make up roughly 6.3% of the sample.

In this chain, TRBV15 is recombined with TRBJ2-4; the D segment could be TRBD2, given 5 matching bases. This receptor was identified in a woman in her fifties or sixties with COVID-19, enrolled during active disease. The specimen sequenced was peripheral blood. The CDR3 reads CATSMRRVSGVNIQYF. The sequenced DNA is TGTGCCACCAGCATGCGGCGGGTTAGTGGGGTAAACATTCAGTACTTC.